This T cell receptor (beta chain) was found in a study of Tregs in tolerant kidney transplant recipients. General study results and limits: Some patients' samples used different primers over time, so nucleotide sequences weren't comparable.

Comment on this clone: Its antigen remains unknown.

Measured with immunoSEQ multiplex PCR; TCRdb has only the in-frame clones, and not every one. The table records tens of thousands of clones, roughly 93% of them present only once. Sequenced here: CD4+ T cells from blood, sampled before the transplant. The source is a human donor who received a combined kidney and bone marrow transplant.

The CDR3 sequence is CASNVSPGLYEQYF. The CDR3 DNA follows: TGTGCCAGCAACGTAAGTCCCGGACTGTACGAGCAGTACTTC. The chain carries TRBV5-4 and TRBJ2-7, with D perhaps TRBD2 (5 bases). Trimming pared 6 bases from V and 4 bases from J, leaving 17 bases between. This CDR3 spans 14 amino acids. Germline CDR1 and CDR2: SGHNT and YYREEE (reference sequence). The variable domain in full, with the rest retrieved from reference TRBV5-4 and TRBJ2-7, is ETGVTQSPTHLIKTRGQQVTLRCSSQSGHNTVSWYQQALGQGPQFIFQYYREEENGRGNFPPRFSGLQFPNYSSELNVNALELDDSALYLCASNVSPGLYEQYFGPGTRLTVT.